The 21 T cell receptor beta chains in this list originate from one sample, sequenced in a study of identical twins. TCRdb re-called the 5' RACE reads with MiXCR, one entry per CDR3 protein. This table has roughly 250,000 distinct CDR3 sequences, 11% to 15% appearing once. Sequencing used memory (CD45RO+) T cells sorted from blood. The receptor set was obtained from a woman between 18 and 29 years old in good health.

The chain is built from TRBV28 and TRBJ2-2; 7 bases are a match to TRBD1. V trimming: 6 bases; J trimming: 0 bases; junction bases outside the gene matches: 7. Germline V CDR1 and CDR2: MDHEN, SYDVKM. The CDR3 has 16 residues. The CDR3 DNA reads as TGTGCCAGCAGGCCCACAGGGGCCACGAACACCGGGGAGCTGTTTTTT. This codes for CASRPTGATNTGELFF.

This chain connects TRBV12-3 or TRBV12-4 to TRBJ2-7; TRBD1 aligns across 9 bases. The CDR3 length is 14 residues. Losses at the gene ends were 5 bases for V and 5 bases for J; bases not matched to a gene: 7. CDR3 region: CASSVNRGQDEQYF. The DNA for the CDR3 is TGTGCCAGCAGTGTAAACAGGGGGCAGGACGAGCAGTACTTC.

The genes are TRBV12-3 or TRBV12-4 and TRBJ2-5; D possibly corresponds to TRBD1 (6 bases). V lost 6 bases, J lost 2 bases, and 10 bases lay in between. The CDR3 loop spans 13 amino acids. The CDR3 DNA is TGTGCCAGCAGCGGACAGCTACAAGAGACCCAGTACTTC. Encoded protein: CASSGQLQETQYF.

The chain has TRBV30 and TRBJ2-2; D might be TRBD1 or TRBD2, each matching 5 bases. In germline, CDR1 is GTSNPN, CDR2 SVGIG (reference sequence). The CDR3 length is 14 residues. Trimming pared 7 bases from V and 1 base from J, leaving 13 bases between. CDR3 residues: CASPGTLNTGELFF. For the CDR3, the DNA is TGTGCCTCCCCCGGGACCCTGAACACCGGGGAGCTGTTTTTT.

The V gene is TRBV28, the J gene TRBJ1-2, with TRBD1 as a possible D gene (6 bases). This CDR3 contains 13 residues. CDR1 is MDHEN, CDR2 SYDVKM, per germline. V was cut by 6 bases and J by 8 bases, with 16 bases left in between. The CDR3 DNA is TGTGCCAGCAGAATCATACAGGGACTCGGCTACACCTTC. Its translation is CASRIIQGLGYTF.

This clonotype was detected a few times. The chain couples TRBV3-1 to TRBJ2-7, with D maybe TRBD1 (5 bases). The CDR3 length is 12 residues. Germline CDR1 reads LGHDT; CDR2 reads YNNKEL (reference sequence). V was clipped by 5 bases and J by 7 bases, with 12 bases between them. CDR3 protein: CASSKGPFEQYF. In DNA, the CDR3 is TGTGCCAGCAGCAAGGGGCCTTTTGAGCAGTACTTC.

The rearrangement joins TRBV20-1 to TRBJ2-3; TRBD2 aligns across 7 bases. CDR1 is DFQATT, CDR2 SNEGSKA, per germline (reference sequence). The CDR3 extends over 15 amino acids. The J segment lost 2 bases and the V segment lost 4 bases, leaving 9 bases of the junction unmatched. The CDR3 sequence: CSATPSAGYTDTQYF. CDR3 coding DNA: TGCAGTGCTACACCCTCAGCGGGATACACAGATACGCAGTATTTT.

This clonotype was recorded many times. The chain couples TRBV29-1 to TRBJ2-1, with 9 positions matching TRBD2. V gave up 4 bases and J gave up 5 bases; unmatched junction bases: 18. Germline V lookup: CDR1 SQVTM, CDR2 ANQGSEA. The CDR3 has 18 amino acids. CDR3 region: CSVGRGRGARVSHNEQFF. Written as DNA, the CDR3 is TGCAGCGTTGGACGCGGGAGGGGCGCTCGGGTGTCCCACAATGAGCAGTTCTTC.

This clonotype turned up a few times. The chain combines TRBV5-1 with TRBJ2-7, with a possible D match to TRBD1 (6 bases). The CDR3 totals 14 residues. V lost 4 bases, J lost 2 bases, and 13 bases lay in between. Germline CDR1 SGHRS, CDR2 YFSETQ. CDR3 nucleotides: TGCGCCAGCAGCACGAGGACAGACGCCTACGAGCAGTACTTC. Protein product: CASSTRTDAYEQYF.

V usage is TRBV7-2 and J usage is TRBJ2-7; 7 bases map to TRBD2. This CDR3 has 13 amino acids. The J segment lost 4 bases and the V segment lost 6 bases, leaving 6 bases of the junction unmatched. Germline CDR1 and CDR2: SGHTA and FQGNSA. CDR3: CASSRLAHYEQYF. CDR3 DNA: TGTGCCAGCAGTAGACTAGCCCATTACGAGCAGTACTTC.

CDR3 nucleotides: TGCAGTGCCAGGGGTTCCGGGGCCAACGTCCTGACTTTC. Translating gives CSARGSGANVLTF. The chain has TRBV20-1 and TRBJ2-6, with a weak D call TRBD1 (6 bases). From germline, CDR1 is DFQATT and CDR2 SNEGSKA (reference sequence). CDR3 length equals 13 residues. V gave up 6 bases and J gave up 4 bases, with 10 bases separating them.

This clonotype has a handful of counts. The V and J genes are TRBV20-1 and TRBJ2-5, with 9 bases that match TRBD1. CDR3 size: 13 residues. V trimming: 2 bases; J trimming: 6 bases; junction bases outside the gene matches: 4. Looked up from germline, CDR1 is DFQATT and CDR2 is SNEGSKA (reference sequence). The CDR3 region has the DNA TGCAGTGCTAGATCGGGACAGGGAAAGACCCAGTACTTC. It translates to CSARSGQGKTQYF.

By share, this clonotype ranks as medium-sized. This sequence joins TRBV24-1 and TRBJ2-1; no clear D. This CDR3 comprises 12 residues. CDR1 and CDR2 (germline): KGHDR, SFDVKD. The V end lost 4 bases, the J end lost 5 bases, and 5 bases lay between the germline ends. CDR3 in amino acids: CATSDSHNEQFF. CDR3 DNA: TGTGCCACCAGTGACAGCCACAATGAGCAGTTCTTC.

This clonotype was found many times. In DNA form, the CDR3 reads TGTGCCAGCAGTTTAAAGGTGTTGGGAGGGGTTGGTCAGCCCCAGCATTTT. Residues: CASSLKVLGGVGQPQHF. The chain carries TRBV12-3 or TRBV12-4 and TRBJ1-5; D possibly corresponds to TRBD1 (5 bases). This CDR3 comprises 17 residues. The V end was cut by 2 bases, the J end by 6 bases, with 20 bases between.

Many counts were recorded for this clonotype. The chain recombines TRBV15 with TRBJ2-3, with TRBD2 matching over 10 bases. CDR1 LNHNV and CDR2 YYDKDF come from the germline V gene (reference sequence). With V trimmed by 1 base and J by 2 bases, 6 bases remained unmatched. This CDR3 region has 17 residues. In DNA form, the CDR3 reads TGTGCCACCAGCAGAGCCCTAAGCGGGAGGGCCACAGATACGCAGTATTTT. Encoded protein: CATSRALSGRATDTQYF.

This clonotype was picked up a small number of times. The CDR3, as DNA: TGTGCCAGCAGCTCAAACTGGAATTACTACGAGCAGTACTTC. It translates to CASSSNWNYYEQYF. The gene calls are TRBV7-2 and TRBJ2-7, with D unclear. Looked up from germline, CDR1 is SGHTA and CDR2 is FQGNSA. CDR3 length: 14 residues. Deletions cut 4 bases from V and 3 bases from J, with 13 bases between.

This clonotype was detected many times. J is TRBJ1-2 and V is TRBV12-3 or TRBV12-4; 11 bases align to TRBD1. V shed 4 bases and J 4 bases; nucleotides not matched to a gene: 5. This CDR3 has 15 residues. The CDR3 loop is CASSYGTGGTYGYTF. CDR3 coding DNA: TGTGCCAGCAGTTACGGGACAGGGGGTACCTATGGCTACACCTTC.

This clonotype was recorded a few times. V is TRBV5-1 and J is TRBJ1-4, with a weak D call TRBD1 (5 bases). The CDR3 has 15 residues. Trimming removed 0 bases from V and 6 bases from J, with 12 bases in between. CDR1 and CDR2 (germline): SGHRS, YFSETQ. The CDR3 DNA follows: TGCGCCAGCAGCTTGGCAGGCACCAGGGATGAAAAACTGTTTTTT. It specifies CASSLAGTRDEKLFF.

This clonotype showed up many times. This chain links TRBV7-9 with TRBJ1-1, with D perhaps matching TRBD1 (6 bases). The CDR3 sequence is 15 residues long. The germline V gene encodes CDR1 SEHNR and CDR2 FQNEAQ (reference sequence). Trimming removed 3 bases at V and 4 bases at J, with 15 bases between. The chain's CDR3 is CASSFATGLVTEAFF. As DNA, the CDR3 is TGTGCCAGCAGCTTTGCCACAGGGTTGGTCACTGAAGCTTTCTTT. Based on the CDR3 plus reference TRBV7-9 and TRBJ1-1, the full variable domain is DTGVSQNPRHKITKRGQNVTFRCDPISEHNRLYWYRQTLGQGPEFLTYFQNEAQLEKSRLLSDRFSAERPKGSFSTLEIQRTEQGDSAMYLCASSFATGLVTEAFFGQGTRLTVV.

This clonotype appeared a few times. The chain couples TRBV6-6 to TRBJ1-5, with D perhaps TRBD1 (5 bases). V was shortened by 6 bases and J by 9 bases, with 12 bases between the two germline ends. This CDR3 comprises 12 residues. Germline-derived CDR1 and CDR2 are MNHNY and SVGAGI (reference sequence). This CDR3 reads CASSLEGSPQHF. The CDR3 bases are TGTGCCAGCAGCCTTGAGGGGTCGCCCCAGCATTTT.

This clonotype was seen a few times. V and J are TRBV7-9 and TRBJ2-5, with 9 positions matching TRBD2. The CDR3 is made up of 15 amino acids. V shed 7 bases, J shed 5 bases, and the junction held 11 bases outside the gene matches. Germline V gene lookup returns CDR1 SEHNR and CDR2 FQNEAQ (reference sequence). CDR3: CASTSRRGGAETQYF. For the CDR3, the DNA is TGTGCCAGCACCAGTCGGCGCGGGGGGGCGGAGACCCAGTACTTC.